The next 20 T cell receptor beta chains were all read from a single sample in a study of T cell responses to AZD1222 COVID-19 vaccine. The data were produced by immunoSEQ multiplex PCR, yet TCRdb's version contains in-frame clones alone and is incomplete. This sample has some 150,000 clones; around 93% occur once, and the top ten carry about 3.5%. The source was peripheral blood, collected 28 days after the second AZD1222 dose. The receptors shown here come from an adult who received the AZD1222 COVID-19 vaccine.

The V call is TRBV7-6, the J call TRBJ2-5, with D possibly being TRBD1 (5 bases). V dropped 2 bases and J dropped 3 bases, with 10 bases sitting between them. The CDR3 extends over 14 amino acids. CDR1 is SGHVS and CDR2 is FNYEAQ in the germline V gene. In DNA form, the CDR3 reads TGTGCCAGCAGCTTACAGGGTCGGAAAGAGACCCAGTACTTC. The encoded protein is CASSLQGRKETQYF.

The gene calls are TRBV28 and TRBJ1-5; 9 nucleotides agree with TRBD1. Unmatched junction bases numbered 4, after V lost 8 bases and J lost 2 bases. Germline loops: CDR1 MDHEN, CDR2 SYDVKM. The CDR3 runs to 14 residues. CDR3 region: CASLQGAGNQPQHF. The CDR3 DNA follows: TGTGCCAGCCTACAGGGGGCTGGCAATCAGCCCCAGCATTTT. Filled out from reference TRBV28 and TRBJ1-5, the complete variable domain reads DVKVTQSSRYLVKRTGEKVFLECVQDMDHENMFWYRQDPGLGLRLIYFSYDVKMKEKGDIPEGYSVSREKKERFSLILESASTNQTSMYLCASLQGAGNQPQHFGDGTRLSIL.

As DNA, the CDR3 is TGTGCCAGCAGTTTTGGGGTAAAGACTGAAGCTTTCTTT. Protein: CASSFGVKTEAFF. The chain couples TRBV27 to TRBJ1-1, with unresolved D. The CDR3 totals 13 residues. The germline V and J ends were trimmed by 3 bases and 5 bases, with 10 bases remaining between them. Germline CDR1 reads MNHEY; CDR2 reads SMNVEV (reference sequence).

The V call is TRBV6-6, the J call TRBJ2-7; 14 nucleotides line up with TRBD2. Germline-derived CDR1 and CDR2 are MNHNY and SVGAGI (reference sequence). The trim removed 5 bases at V and 6 bases at J, leaving 6 bases unmatched. This CDR3 is 15 amino acids long. In DNA, the CDR3 is TGTGCCAGCAGTACGACTAGCGGGAGGGCCGGCGAGCAGTACTTC. Protein product: CASSTTSGRAGEQYF.

V and J are TRBV7-9 and TRBJ1-2; TRBD1 matches at 9 bases. CDR1 is SEHNR and CDR2 is FQNEAQ in the germline V gene (reference sequence). Trimming took 3 bases from V and 3 from J; bases not matched to a gene: 8. CDR3 length: 16 residues. CDR3 amino acids: CASSFTGGAGDYGYTF. The CDR3 coding sequence is TGTGCCAGCAGCTTTACAGGGGGCGCGGGTGACTATGGCTACACCTTC.

This sequence joins TRBV24-1 and TRBJ1-5, with D perhaps matching TRBD1 (6 bases). Germline V gene data show CDR1 as KGHDR and CDR2 as SFDVKD. There are 14 residues in the CDR3. Trimming took 7 bases from V and 2 from J, leaving 11 bases between them. Here the CDR3 DNA reads TGTGCCACCAGCTTGACAGGCGGCAATCAGCCCCAGCATTTT. Its translation is CATSLTGGNQPQHF.

The V and J genes are TRBV19 and TRBJ2-1; a possible D gene is TRBD2 (6 bases). Germline V gene data show CDR1 as LNHDA and CDR2 as SQIVND (reference sequence). V shed 3 bases and J shed 3 bases, with 15 bases lying between them. The CDR3 is made up of 16 amino acids. The CDR3 here is CASSMSWQGGYNEQFF. CDR3 nucleotides: TGTGCCAGTAGTATGTCGTGGCAGGGAGGCTACAATGAGCAGTTCTTC.

The chain combines TRBV24-1 with TRBJ1-5, with D hard to call. V lost 1 base, J lost 15 bases, and 12 bases lay in between. The germline V gene has CDR1 KGHDR and CDR2 SFDVKD. This CDR3 spans 12 amino acids. Here the CDR3 DNA reads TGTGCCACCAGTGATTTCTTCCGGGTCTTGCATTTT. It translates to CATSDFFRVLHF.

The chain combines TRBV30 with TRBJ2-5, with D unresolved. This CDR3 is built from 11 residues. CDR1 GTSNPN and CDR2 SVGIG come from the germline V gene (reference sequence). Trimming left V 2 bases short and J 4 bases short, with 5 bases between. Here the CDR3 reads CAWSQGETQYF. The CDR3 region has the DNA TGTGCCTGGAGTCAAGGAGAGACCCAGTACTTC.

The chain recombines TRBV27 with TRBJ2-7; possible D gene TRBD1, 5 bases. The CDR3 length is 16 residues. Germline CDR1 is MNHEY and CDR2 is SMNVEV (reference sequence). V was shortened by 3 bases and J by 7 bases, with 22 bases between the two germline ends. As DNA, the CDR3 is TGTGCCAGCAGTTTTACCCCCCAGGGCGCCATCGAGGAGCAGTACTTC. Encoded protein: CASSFTPQGAIEEQYF.

In the case of this clone: Additional DNA sequences in this sample encode the identical CDR3. The CDR3 loop reads CASSLGPLNTEAFF. The CDR3 DNA reads TGCGCCAGCAGCTTGGGGCCCCTGAACACTGAAGCTTTCTTT. The chain has TRBV5-1 and TRBJ1-1, with D uncertain. The ends were cut back, 0 bases at V and 0 bases at J, with 6 bases in the middle. The CDR3 contains 14 residues. Germline lookup yields CDR1 SGHRS and CDR2 YFSETQ.

CDR3 bases: TGCAGCGTTGAAGGGGGGCGGGCCAACGTCCTGACTTTC. It is translated as CSVEGGRANVLTF. The chain joins TRBV29-1 to TRBJ2-6; TRBD1 might be the D (6 bases). V was clipped by 1 base and J by 5 bases, with 6 bases between them. Germline CDR1 is SQVTM and CDR2 is ANQGSEA. The CDR3 consists of 13 residues.

The V gene is TRBV18, the J gene TRBJ1-5, with D perhaps TRBD1 (5 bases). The V gene's germline CDR1 is KGHSH and CDR2 LQKENI. The ends were cut back, 4 bases at V and 4 bases at J, with 11 bases in the middle. The CDR3 sequence is 14 residues long. The DNA of the CDR3 is TGTGCCAGCTCACAACGGGGGAGAAATCAGCCCCAGCATTTT. This sequence encodes CASSQRGRNQPQHF.

CDR3 protein: CASSPRSRDRDEQYF. In nucleotides, the CDR3 is TGTGCCAGCAGTCCACGGTCCCGGGACAGGGACGAGCAGTACTTC. J is TRBJ2-7 and V is TRBV27; 9 bases are a match to TRBD1. Per the germline V gene, CDR1 is MNHEY and CDR2 is SMNVEV (reference sequence). After removal of 5 bases from V and 5 bases from J, the junction contained 10 bases not matched to a gene. This CDR3 has 15 amino acids.

This clone was found once. V and J are TRBV30 and TRBJ1-2; tentative D call: TRBD1 (5 bases). The CDR3 is 16 amino acids. Germline CDR1 and CDR2: GTSNPN and SVGIG (reference sequence). The V and J ends lost 3 bases and 0 bases respectively, with 17 bases between them. CDR3 sequence reads: CAWRGHEQNTNYGYTF. CDR3 nucleotide sequence: TGTGCCTGGAGGGGGCATGAACAGAATACTAACTATGGCTACACCTTC.

The V gene is TRBV6-5, the J gene TRBJ1-2; TRBD1 aligns across 9 bases. Per germline, CDR1 MNHEY and CDR2 SVGAGI. The CDR3 is 15 amino acids. The ends lost 6 bases at V and 5 bases at J; junction bases unmatched: 10. This chain's CDR3 is CASRGTDRGRYGYTF. For the CDR3, the DNA is TGTGCCAGCAGGGGAACTGACAGGGGGAGGTATGGCTACACCTTC.

The gene calls are TRBV28 and TRBJ1-2; 7 nucleotides align to TRBD1. The CDR3 extends over 14 amino acids. The germline V gene has CDR1 MDHEN and CDR2 SYDVKM. The ends lost 7 bases at V and 3 bases at J; junction bases unmatched: 8. CDR3 protein: CASTEGARYYGYTF. In nucleotides, the CDR3 is TGTGCCAGCACTGAGGGGGCGCGTTACTATGGCTACACCTTC.

Here the CDR3 reads CADRVHSGNTIYF. The CDR3 nucleotides are TGTGCCGACCGGGTCCACTCTGGAAACACCATATATTTT. The V gene is TRBV19, the J gene TRBJ1-3, with D hard to call. Trimming pared 11 bases from V and 0 bases from J, leaving 11 bases between. The CDR3 is made up of 13 amino acids. Germline V gene lookup returns CDR1 LNHDA and CDR2 SQIVND (reference sequence).

Here the CDR3 reads CASSSYRGRANEKLFF. The CDR3 nucleotides are TGTGCCAGCAGCTCGTACAGGGGGCGCGCTAATGAAAAACTGTTTTTT. The chain recombines TRBV7-9 with TRBJ1-4, with 9 bases fitting TRBD1. This CDR3 is built from 16 residues. Germline-derived CDR1 and CDR2 are SEHNR and FQNEAQ (reference sequence). With V trimmed by 4 bases and J by 3 bases, 6 bases remained unmatched.

The CDR3 is CASSSSRRAEAFF. The CDR3 DNA sequence: TGTGCCAGCAGCTCTAGCCGTCGGGCTGAAGCTTTCTTT. J is TRBJ1-1 and V is TRBV7-2; D gene uncertain. Trimming shortened V by 4 bases and J by 6 bases, and 12 bases separated the two germline ends. CDR3 length equals 13 residues. Germline values: CDR1 SGHTA, CDR2 FQGNSA.